These 32 T cell receptor beta chains originate from one sample sequenced in a study of blood T cell repertoires in COVID-19. Method: immunoSEQ multiplex PCR; TCRdb's copy keeps in-frame clones and lacks some. This table holds more than 50,000 clones, about 74% found once. Specimen: peripheral blood. These receptors were obtained from a woman aged 80 or over with acute or convalescent COVID-19.

The chain links TRBV11-3 to TRBJ2-5; D may be TRBD2 (5 bases). Germline V gene data show CDR1 as SGHNT and CDR2 as YENEEA. Trimming took 4 bases from V and 7 from J, leaving 10 bases between them. The CDR3 is made up of 12 amino acids. The CDR3 DNA reads as TGTGCCAGCAGCTCCGACTACGGGACCCAGTACTTC. Residues: CASSSDYGTQYF.

V and J are TRBV29-1 and TRBJ1-1, with 9 bases matching TRBD1. The germline V gene has CDR1 SQVTM and CDR2 ANQGSEA. CDR3 length: 15 amino acids. V gave up 5 bases and J gave up 2 bases; unmatched junction bases: 9. DNA of the CDR3: TGCAGCGTTAACAGAAACAGGGGGCGTAACACTGAAGCTTTCTTT. It codes for CSVNRNRGRNTEAFF. The complete variable domain, with remaining parts taken from reference TRBV29-1 and TRBJ1-1, reads SAVISQKPSRDICQRGTSLTIQCQVDSQVTMMFWYRQQPGQSLTLIATANQGSEATYESGFVIDKFPISRPNLTFSTLTVSNMSPEDSSIYLCSVNRNRGRNTEAFFGQGTRLTVV.

This chain links TRBV6-1 with TRBJ1-6, with D tentatively TRBD1 (5 bases). The CDR3 spans 16 residues. The germline gives CDR1 MNHNS, CDR2 SASEGT. The ends were cut back, 3 bases at V and 11 bases at J, with 20 bases in the middle. CDR3 amino acids: CASSDWGGTTATPLHF. DNA of the CDR3: TGTGCCAGCAGTGATTGGGGGGGGACCACGGCGACACCCCTCCACTTT.

The chain couples TRBV19 to TRBJ1-3; D ambiguous. Trimming stripped 2 bases from V and 0 bases from J, with 5 bases between. This CDR3 comprises 14 residues. Germline-derived CDR1 and CDR2 are LNHDA and SQIVND (reference sequence). CDR3 sequence (DNA): TGTGCCAGTAGTATAAGCTTCTCTGGAAACACCATATATTTT. It codes for CASSISFSGNTIYF. Looking up the rest from reference TRBV19 and TRBJ1-3 gives the full variable domain: DGGITQSPKYLFRKEGQNVTLSCEQNLNHDAMYWYRQDPGQGLRLIYYSQIVNDFQKGDIAEGYSVSREKKESFPLTVTSAQKNPTAFYLCASSISFSGNTIYFGEGSWLTVV.

The chain couples TRBV29-1 to TRBJ1-5, with a tentative D call TRBD1 (6 bases). Germline V CDR1 and CDR2: SQVTM, ANQGSEA. This CDR3 spans 14 amino acids. Between the trimmed V and J ends, which lost 6 bases and 2 bases, there was a span of 14 bases. The CDR3 DNA sequence: TGCAGCGTCCCGGGGGGGGCAGGCAATCAGCCCCAGCATTTT. Protein: CSVPGGAGNQPQHF.

In this sample, this clone turned up once. The gene calls are TRBV20-1 and TRBJ2-1; 9 bases are shared with TRBD2. V lost 3 bases, J lost 3 bases, and 3 bases stayed unmatched. The CDR3 extends over 14 amino acids. Germline CDR1 is DFQATT and CDR2 is SNEGSKA (reference sequence). CDR3: CSASAREGYNEQFF. The CDR3 DNA follows: TGCAGTGCTAGTGCGCGGGAGGGCTACAATGAGCAGTTCTTC.

This clone was seen only once. The rearrangement links TRBV4-2 to TRBJ1-2; no reliable D call. The V gene lost 0 bases and the J gene lost 6 bases, with 11 bases spanning the gap. In germline, CDR1 is LGHNA, CDR2 YNFKEQ. The CDR3 is made up of 14 amino acids. In DNA form, the CDR3 reads TGTGCCAGCAGCCAAGAATCACGGGGAAATGGCTACACCTTC. This translates into CASSQESRGNGYTF.

This sequence joins TRBV18 and TRBJ1-5; weak D call: TRBD1 (6 bases). The CDR3 spans 14 residues. The germline CDR1 and CDR2 sequences are KGHSH and LQKENI. V lost 0 bases to trimming and J lost 5 bases, with 8 bases between them. The CDR3 region has the DNA TGTGCCAGCTCACCACCGCCAGGGGATCAGCCCCAGCATTTT. It encodes CASSPPPGDQPQHF.

This chain joins TRBV14 and TRBJ2-6; possible D gene TRBD1, 6 bases. The germline CDR1 and CDR2 sequences are SGHDN and FVKESK. With 0 bases removed from V and 0 bases from J, the gap between germline ends came to 12 bases. This CDR3 is 18 amino acids long. The CDR3: CASSQETGSLSGANVLTF. The DNA of the CDR3 is TGTGCCAGCAGCCAAGAAACAGGGTCCCTCTCTGGGGCCAACGTCCTGACTTTC.

The V call is TRBV7-3, the J call TRBJ2-1; 9 nucleotides match TRBD2. Germline V gene data show CDR1 as SGHTA and CDR2 as FQGTGA. The ends lost 2 bases at V and 7 bases at J; junction bases unmatched: 3. The CDR3 has 14 amino acids. CDR3 coding DNA: TGTGCCAGCAGCTTAGCGGGAGGGCCGAATGAGCAGTTCTTC. As protein: CASSLAGGPNEQFF.

The rearrangement uses TRBV14 and TRBJ2-1; 10 nucleotides align to TRBD2. V was pared by 1 base and J by 6 bases, with 9 bases of the junction left unmatched. This CDR3 has 17 amino acids. Per the germline V gene, CDR1 is SGHDN and CDR2 is FVKESK. In DNA form, the CDR3 reads TGTGCCAGCAGCCAAGGACTAGCGGGCTGGATTAGCAATGAGCAGTTCTTC. This translates into CASSQGLAGWISNEQFF.

The genes are TRBV2 and TRBJ2-1; no reliable D call. With 8 bases removed from V and 2 bases from J, the gap between germline ends came to 13 bases. The germline V gene has CDR1 SNHLY and CDR2 FYNNEI. This CDR3 contains 14 residues. This CDR3 reads CASRWAGPYNEQFF. The DNA of the CDR3 is TGTGCCAGCCGTTGGGCAGGCCCCTACAATGAGCAGTTCTTC. Full variable domain (rest looked up from reference TRBV2 and TRBJ2-1): EPEVTQTPSHQVTQMGQEVILRCVPISNHLYFYWYRQILGQKVEFLVSFYNNEISEKSEIFDDQFSVERPDGSNFTLKIRSTKLEDSAMYFCASRWAGPYNEQFFGPGTRLTVL.

The chain carries TRBV2 and TRBJ1-3; 8 bases match TRBD1. J was trimmed by 2 bases and V by 3 bases; bases with no gene match: 3. This CDR3 is built from 15 residues. The germline CDR1 and CDR2 sequences are SNHLY and FYNNEI. CDR3 nucleotide sequence: TGTGCCAGCAGTGACCTCAGGGGGCCTGGAAACACCATATATTTT. Encoded protein: CASSDLRGPGNTIYF.

The CDR3 bases are TGTGCCAGCAGTTTGCGAACCTCTGGGGCCAACGTCCTGACTTTC. This sequence encodes CASSLRTSGANVLTF. The rearrangement links TRBV6-2 or TRBV6-3 to TRBJ2-6; D unresolved. CDR3 length: 15 residues. The V end was cut by 4 bases, the J end by 0 bases, with 7 bases between. Per germline, CDR1 MNHEY and CDR2 SVGEGT.

The CDR3 DNA reads as TGCGCCAGCAGCTTGGATTTGAGGTCGTTCAAAGAGACCCAGTACTTC. It codes for CASSLDLRSFKETQYF. The chain uses TRBV5-1 and TRBJ2-5; D gene uncertain. This CDR3 comprises 16 residues. Germline V gene sequence: CDR1 SGHRS, CDR2 YFSETQ. V lost 0 bases and J lost 3, with 15 bases in between. The full variable domain, rest sourced from reference TRBV5-1 and TRBJ2-5, is KAGVTQTPRYLIKTRGQQVTLSCSPISGHRSVSWYQQTPGQGLQFLFEYFSETQRNKGNFPGRFSGRQFSNSRSEMNVSTLELGDSALYLCASSLDLRSFKETQYFGPGTRLLVL.

This sequence joins TRBV14 and TRBJ1-2; TRBD1 agrees at 10 bases. CDR1 and CDR2 (germline): SGHDN, FVKESK. J was trimmed by 8 bases and V by 6 bases; bases with no gene match: 15. The CDR3 is made up of 16 amino acids. CDR3 in amino acids: CASRQTGTGDSSGYTF. CDR3 DNA sequence: TGTGCCAGCAGGCAAACCGGGACAGGGGATTCTAGCGGCTACACCTTC. Full variable domain (outside the CDR3, taken from reference TRBV14 and TRBJ1-2): EAGVTQFPSHSVIEKGQTVTLRCDPISGHDNLYWYRRVMGKEIKFLLHFVKESKQDESGMPNNRFLAERTGGTYSTLKVQPAELEDSGVYFCASRQTGTGDSSGYTFGSGTRLTVV.

The CDR3 region has the DNA TGTGCCAGCAGTTACTCCGGGACAGGCTACCAAGAGACCCAGTACTTC. Translated, it gives CASSYSGTGYQETQYF. The rearrangement links TRBV6-5 to TRBJ2-5; 8 bases are shared with TRBD1. This CDR3 is 16 amino acids long. Germline V lookup: CDR1 MNHEY, CDR2 SVGAGI. With 0 bases clipped from V and 0 bases from J, the junction kept 3 bases outside the gene matches.

The J gene is TRBJ2-7, the V gene TRBV5-1; TRBD1 aligns across 10 bases. With 6 bases clipped from V and 0 bases from J, the junction kept 6 bases outside the gene matches. Germline V gene sequence: CDR1 SGHRS, CDR2 YFSETQ. The CDR3 loop spans 15 amino acids. The CDR3: CASKQGQGSSYEQYF. CDR3 coding DNA: TGCGCCAGCAAACAGGGACAGGGGAGCTCCTACGAGCAGTACTTC. Full variable domain (outside the CDR3, taken from reference TRBV5-1 and TRBJ2-7): KAGVTQTPRYLIKTRGQQVTLSCSPISGHRSVSWYQQTPGQGLQFLFEYFSETQRNKGNFPGRFSGRQFSNSRSEMNVSTLELGDSALYLCASKQGQGSSYEQYFGPGTRLTVT.

V and J are TRBV29-1 and TRBJ2-3, with D maybe TRBD2 (6 bases). Germline CDR1 reads SQVTM; CDR2 reads ANQGSEA. The CDR3 contains 14 residues. V was pared by 2 bases and J by 6 bases, with 15 bases between. CDR3 nucleotides: TGCAGCGTTGAACTCACCGTAGGAGGGGATACGCAGTATTTT. This translates into CSVELTVGGDTQYF.

As regards this clone: Other nucleotide sequences in the sample specify the same CDR3. The chain uses TRBV7-9 and TRBJ2-1; D possibly corresponds to TRBD2 (5 bases). Germline V gives CDR1 SEHNR, CDR2 FQNEAQ (reference sequence). V gave up 2 bases and J gave up 0 bases, with 8 bases separating them. The CDR3 consists of 15 residues. CDR3 residues: CASSLRGSSYNEQFF. CDR3 nucleotide sequence: TGTGCCAGCAGCTTACGAGGGAGCTCCTACAATGAGCAGTTCTTC. Full variable domain (missing parts from reference TRBV7-9 and TRBJ2-1): DTGVSQNPRHKITKRGQNVTFRCDPISEHNRLYWYRQTLGQGPEFLTYFQNEAQLEKSRLLSDRFSAERPKGSFSTLEIQRTEQGDSAMYLCASSLRGSSYNEQFFGPGTRLTVL.

This clone was detected only once. V is TRBV4-2 and J is TRBJ2-7; 8 nucleotides line up with TRBD2. Germline CDR1 LGHNA, CDR2 YNFKEQ. The CDR3 consists of 16 residues. V dropped 4 bases and J dropped 3; count of bases not matched to a gene: 11. This chain's CDR3 is CASSLRTGGEVYEQYF. The CDR3 region has the DNA TGTGCCAGCAGCCTCCGAACGGGGGGGGAGGTCTACGAGCAGTACTTC.

This rearrangement joins TRBV14 to TRBJ2-3; perhaps TRBD1 as D (6 bases). Trimming stripped 5 bases from V and 3 bases from J, with 18 bases between. The CDR3 covers 16 residues. CDR1 is SGHDN and CDR2 is FVKESK in the germline V gene. CDR3 DNA: TGTGCCAGCAGCGTTCACAGGGATCCGAATACAGATACGCAGTATTTT. It yields the protein CASSVHRDPNTDTQYF.

The CDR3, as DNA: TGTGCCAGCAGTTTTCAGGGGAGCGATTCACCCCTCCACTTT. Protein product: CASSFQGSDSPLHF. The chain combines TRBV27 with TRBJ1-6; weak D call: TRBD1 (6 bases). Looked up from germline, CDR1 is MNHEY and CDR2 is SMNVEV (reference sequence). The CDR3 spans 14 residues. V gave up 3 bases and J gave up 8 bases, with 11 bases separating them.

The V gene is TRBV28, the J gene TRBJ2-5, with 9 bases identical to TRBD1. Germline-derived CDR1 and CDR2 are MDHEN and SYDVKM. The CDR3 length is 14 residues. After removal of 5 bases from V and 4 bases from J, the junction contained 5 bases not matched to a gene. The chain's CDR3 is CASSRTGERETQYF. The CDR3 DNA reads as TGTGCCAGCAGTCGGACAGGGGAGCGAGAGACCCAGTACTTC.

V usage is TRBV5-4 and J usage is TRBJ2-5, with a tentative D call TRBD2 (6 bases). Germline V gives CDR1 SGHNT, CDR2 YYREEE (reference sequence). The ends were cut back, 0 bases at V and 0 bases at J, with 15 bases in the middle. The CDR3 totals 17 residues. DNA of the CDR3: TGTGCCAGCAGCTTGGATGCGGGGACGCCGTACCAAGAGACCCAGTACTTC. The encoded protein is CASSLDAGTPYQETQYF.

The chain carries TRBV5-1 and TRBJ2-3, with 10 bases aligning to TRBD1. CDR3 length: 15 amino acids. Looked up from germline, CDR1 is SGHRS and CDR2 is YFSETQ. With 4 bases clipped from V and 4 bases from J, the junction kept 6 bases outside the gene matches. DNA for the CDR3: TGCGCCAGCAGCGGGGGGACAGGGGCTGCAGATACGCAGTATTTT. It encodes CASSGGTGAADTQYF.

This clone was picked up a small number of times. The CDR3 here is CASSPTSGFTDTQYF. The CDR3 DNA reads as TGCGCCAGCAGTCCGACTAGCGGATTCACAGATACGCAGTATTTT. The rearrangement links TRBV10-2 to TRBJ2-3, with 9 bases that match TRBD2. Trimming at V came to 5 bases and at J to 2 bases, leaving 5 bases not matched to a gene. In germline, CDR1 is WSHSY, CDR2 SAAADI. CDR3 length: 15 residues.

This chain links TRBV24-1 with TRBJ2-5; TRBD1 agrees at 8 bases. V lost 3 bases, J lost 4 bases, and 6 bases stayed unmatched. Germline CDR1 and CDR2: KGHDR and SFDVKD. CDR3 size: 15 residues. CDR3 residues: CATSDPRTGIETQYF. As DNA, the CDR3 is TGTGCCACCAGTGATCCAAGGACAGGGATAGAGACCCAGTACTTC.

This clone came up a few times. This chain joins TRBV11-2 and TRBJ1-6; 7 nucleotides agree with TRBD1. V was pared by 7 bases and J by 5 bases, with 5 bases of the junction left unmatched. This CDR3 spans 14 amino acids. In germline, CDR1 is SGHAT, CDR2 FQNNGV. CDR3 DNA: TGTGCCAGCACCCCCGGGACAGATAATTCACCCCTCCACTTT. Its translation is CASTPGTDNSPLHF.

V usage is TRBV18 and J usage is TRBJ2-5; D is possibly TRBD2 (5 bases). CDR1 is KGHSH and CDR2 is LQKENI in the germline V gene. Trimming took 2 bases from V and 2 from J, leaving 6 bases between them. The CDR3 contains 13 residues. The CDR3 DNA is TGTGCCAGCTCACCAGAGCGGCAAGAGACCCAGTACTTC. This codes for CASSPERQETQYF.

This chain's CDR3 is CASSFPTSGRSAGELFF. The CDR3 coding sequence is TGTGCCAGCAGTTTCCCGACTAGCGGGAGGTCCGCTGGGGAGCTGTTTTTT. The V and J genes are TRBV27 and TRBJ2-2; 13 bases map to TRBD2. Germline V gene sequence: CDR1 MNHEY, CDR2 SMNVEV (reference sequence). With V trimmed by 3 bases and J by 8 bases, 9 bases remained unmatched. The CDR3 runs to 17 residues.

V is TRBV10-1 and J is TRBJ2-4, with TRBD2 identical over 9 bases. The germline CDR1 and CDR2 sequences are WNHNN and SYGVQD (reference sequence). V lost 4 bases to trimming and J lost 5 bases; unmatched junction nucleotides: 6. The CDR3 spans 15 residues. CDR3 sequence: CASSVGLAGENIQYF. The CDR3 DNA sequence: TGCGCCAGCAGTGTGGGACTAGCCGGAGAAAACATTCAGTACTTC.